This T cell receptor (beta chain) was profiled in a study of cytomegalovirus exposure and HLA in healthy donors. With 0 bases removed from V and 2 bases from J, the gap between germline ends came to 8 bases. The germline CDR1 and CDR2 sequences are SGHNT and YYREEE (reference sequence). There are 14 residues in the CDR3. PCR used 60 Vbeta primers and 13 Jbeta primers. The data were produced by immunoSEQ multiplex PCR, yet TCRdb's version contains in-frame clones alone and is incomplete. Here the sample spans fewer than 130,000 clones, 60% to 75% being singletons. This clonotype was sampled from a man aged 40-49 years in good health and CMV-seropositive. The material sequenced was PBMCs. The chain is built from TRBV5-4 and TRBJ2-5; D possibly corresponds to TRBD2 (6 bases). The CDR3 DNA is TGTGCCAGCAGCTTGGGCGGGACTCAAGAGACCCAGTACTTC. Its translation: CASSLGGTQETQYF.